The entry below describes one T cell receptor beta chain. Antigen specificity is unknown. Of the isolated RNA, all was reverse transcribed, and so the sequenced material was expressed TCRB transcripts. TCRdb's copy holds only in-frame clones and misses some; the assay was immunoSEQ multiplex PCR. The sample holds about 47,000 clones, 35% to 55% seen once. This entry comes from a study of beta chain features in type 1 diabetes. The study, taken as a whole, reports: Significant though moderate, a shortening of TCRB CDR3s appeared in all four CD4+ subsets of Type 1 diabetes patients.

The junction had 5 bases not matched to a gene; V was cut back by 4 bases and J by 7 bases. CDR3 length equals 14 residues. CDR1 and CDR2 (germline): SGHNT, YYREEE (reference sequence). CD4+ naive, central memory, regulatory and stem cell-like memory subsets were isolated by sorting on CD45RO/CCR7/CD25/CD127/CD95/CD27. The chain joins TRBV5-4 to TRBJ2-1; 10 positions match TRBD1. Sample: stem cell memory CD4+ T cells from blood. The clonotype was recovered from a man aged 30 to 45 with type 1 diabetes. CDR3 region: CASSVGQGGNEQFF. In nucleotides, the CDR3 is TGTGCCAGCAGCGTCGGACAGGGGGGAAATGAGCAGTTCTTC.